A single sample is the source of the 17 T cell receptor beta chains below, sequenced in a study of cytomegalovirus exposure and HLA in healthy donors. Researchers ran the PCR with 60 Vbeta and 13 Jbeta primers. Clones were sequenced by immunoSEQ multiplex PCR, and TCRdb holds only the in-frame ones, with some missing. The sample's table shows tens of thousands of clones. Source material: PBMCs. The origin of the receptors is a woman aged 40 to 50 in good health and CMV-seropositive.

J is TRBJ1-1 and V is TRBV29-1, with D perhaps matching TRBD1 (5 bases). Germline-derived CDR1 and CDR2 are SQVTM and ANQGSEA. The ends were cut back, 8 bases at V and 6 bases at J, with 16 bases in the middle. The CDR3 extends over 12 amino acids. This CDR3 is CSPLSGKPEAFF. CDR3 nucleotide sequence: TGCAGCCCCTTATCAGGGAAACCTGAAGCTTTCTTT. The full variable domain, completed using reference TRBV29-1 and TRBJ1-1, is SAVISQKPSRDICQRGTSLTIQCQVDSQVTMMFWYRQQPGQSLTLIATANQGSEATYESGFVIDKFPISRPNLTFSTLTVSNMSPEDSSIYLCSPLSGKPEAFFGQGTRLTVV.

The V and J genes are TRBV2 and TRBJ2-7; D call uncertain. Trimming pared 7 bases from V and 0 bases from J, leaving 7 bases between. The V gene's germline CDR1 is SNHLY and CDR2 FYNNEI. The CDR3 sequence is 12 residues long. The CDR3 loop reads CASTYSSYEQYF. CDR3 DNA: TGTGCCAGCACCTATAGCTCCTACGAGCAGTACTTC.

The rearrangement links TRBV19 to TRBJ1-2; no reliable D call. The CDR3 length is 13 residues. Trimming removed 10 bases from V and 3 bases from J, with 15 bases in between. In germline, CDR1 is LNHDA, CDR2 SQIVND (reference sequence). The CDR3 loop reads CATAVENDYGYTF. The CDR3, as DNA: TGTGCCACAGCCGTGGAGAACGACTATGGCTACACCTTC.

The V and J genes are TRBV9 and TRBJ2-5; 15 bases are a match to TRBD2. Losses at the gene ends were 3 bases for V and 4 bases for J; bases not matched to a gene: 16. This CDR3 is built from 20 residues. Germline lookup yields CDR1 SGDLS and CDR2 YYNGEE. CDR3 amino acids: CASSAGGQGLAGGGLETQYF. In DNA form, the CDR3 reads TGTGCCAGCAGCGCCGGCGGACAGGGACTAGCGGGAGGAGGTTTAGAGACCCAGTACTTC. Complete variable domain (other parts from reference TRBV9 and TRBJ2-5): DSGVTQTPKHLITATGQRVTLRCSPRSGDLSVYWYQQSLDQGLQFLIQYYNGEERAKGNILERFSAQQFPDLHSELNLSSLELGDSALYFCASSAGGQGLAGGGLETQYFGPGTRLLVL.

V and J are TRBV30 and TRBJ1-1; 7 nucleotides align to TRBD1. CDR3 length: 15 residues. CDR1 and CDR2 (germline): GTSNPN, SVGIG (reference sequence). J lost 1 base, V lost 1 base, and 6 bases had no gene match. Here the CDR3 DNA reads TGTGCCTGGAGTGCGGGGACAGTGACGAACACTGAAGCTTTCTTT. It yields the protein CAWSAGTVTNTEAFF.

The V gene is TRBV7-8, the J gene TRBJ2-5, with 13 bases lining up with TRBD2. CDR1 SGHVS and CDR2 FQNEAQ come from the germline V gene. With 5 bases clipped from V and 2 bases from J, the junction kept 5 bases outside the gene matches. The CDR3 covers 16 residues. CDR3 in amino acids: CASSPRGLAGQETQYF. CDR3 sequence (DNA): TGTGCCAGCAGCCCCCGGGGACTAGCGGGACAAGAGACCCAGTACTTC.

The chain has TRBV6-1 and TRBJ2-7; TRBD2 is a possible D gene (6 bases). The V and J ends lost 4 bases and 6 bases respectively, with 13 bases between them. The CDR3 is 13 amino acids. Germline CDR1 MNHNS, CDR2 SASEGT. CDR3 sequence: CASSAAGTPEQYF. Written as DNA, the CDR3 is TGTGCCAGCAGTGCCGCGGGAACACCCGAGCAGTACTTC.

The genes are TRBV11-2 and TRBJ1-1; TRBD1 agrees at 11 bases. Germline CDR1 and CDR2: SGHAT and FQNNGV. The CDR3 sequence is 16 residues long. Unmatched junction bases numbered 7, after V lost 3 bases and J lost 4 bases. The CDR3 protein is CASSLWDRGKGTEAFF. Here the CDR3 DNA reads TGTGCCAGCAGCTTGTGGGACAGGGGGAAGGGCACTGAAGCTTTCTTT.

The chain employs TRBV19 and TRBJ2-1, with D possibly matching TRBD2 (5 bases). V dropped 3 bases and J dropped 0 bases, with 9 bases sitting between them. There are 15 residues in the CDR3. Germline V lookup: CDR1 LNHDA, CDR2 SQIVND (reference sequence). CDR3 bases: TGTGCCAGTAGTATCTTAGCGACCTCCTACAATGAGCAGTTCTTC. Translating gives CASSILATSYNEQFF. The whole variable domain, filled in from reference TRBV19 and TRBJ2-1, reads DGGITQSPKYLFRKEGQNVTLSCEQNLNHDAMYWYRQDPGQGLRLIYYSQIVNDFQKGDIAEGYSVSREKKESFPLTVTSAQKNPTAFYLCASSILATSYNEQFFGPGTRLTVL.

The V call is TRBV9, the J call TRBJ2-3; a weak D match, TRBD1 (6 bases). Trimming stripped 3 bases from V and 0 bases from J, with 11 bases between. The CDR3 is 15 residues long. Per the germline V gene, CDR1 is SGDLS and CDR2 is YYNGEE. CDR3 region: CASSAGVPSTDTQYF. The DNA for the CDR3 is TGTGCCAGCAGCGCAGGGGTCCCCAGCACAGATACGCAGTATTTT.

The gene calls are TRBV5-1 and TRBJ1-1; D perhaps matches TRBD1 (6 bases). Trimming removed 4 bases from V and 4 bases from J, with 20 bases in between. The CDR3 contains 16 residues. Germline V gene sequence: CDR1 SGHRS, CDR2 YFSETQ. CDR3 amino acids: CASSVGVRVGGTEAFF. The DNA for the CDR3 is TGCGCCAGCAGCGTGGGAGTTCGGGTAGGGGGCACTGAAGCTTTCTTT.

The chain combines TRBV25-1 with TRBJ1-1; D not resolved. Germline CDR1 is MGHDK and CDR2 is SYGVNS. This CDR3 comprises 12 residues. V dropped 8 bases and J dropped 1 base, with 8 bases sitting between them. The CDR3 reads CASGHPNTEAFF. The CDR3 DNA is TGTGCCAGCGGCCACCCGAACACTGAAGCTTTCTTT.

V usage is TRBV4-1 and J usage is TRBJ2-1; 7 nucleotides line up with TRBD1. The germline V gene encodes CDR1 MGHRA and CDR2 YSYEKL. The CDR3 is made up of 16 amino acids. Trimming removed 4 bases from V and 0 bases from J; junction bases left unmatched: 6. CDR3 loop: CASSPRQGRSYNEQFF. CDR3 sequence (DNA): TGCGCCAGCAGCCCACGACAGGGCCGCTCCTACAATGAGCAGTTCTTC.

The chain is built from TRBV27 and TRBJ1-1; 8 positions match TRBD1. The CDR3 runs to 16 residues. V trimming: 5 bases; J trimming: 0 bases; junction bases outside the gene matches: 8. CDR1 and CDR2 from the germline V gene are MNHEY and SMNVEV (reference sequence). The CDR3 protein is CASSPGAGGLNTEAFF. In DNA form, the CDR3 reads TGTGCCAGCAGTCCAGGGGCAGGGGGCCTGAACACTGAAGCTTTCTTT.

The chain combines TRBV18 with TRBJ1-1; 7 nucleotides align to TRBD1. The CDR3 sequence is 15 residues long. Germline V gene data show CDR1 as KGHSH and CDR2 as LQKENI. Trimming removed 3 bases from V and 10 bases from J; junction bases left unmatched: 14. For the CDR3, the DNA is TGTGCCAGCTCACCGATCGACAGGGACACCTTTGGAGCTTTCTTT. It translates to CASSPIDRDTFGAFF.

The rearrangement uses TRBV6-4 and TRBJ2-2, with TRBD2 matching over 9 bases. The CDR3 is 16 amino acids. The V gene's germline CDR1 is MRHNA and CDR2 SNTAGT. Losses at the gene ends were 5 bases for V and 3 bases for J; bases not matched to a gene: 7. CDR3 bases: TGTGCCAGCAGTTCCATAGCGGGAGACGACACCGGGGAGCTGTTTTTT. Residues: CASSSIAGDDTGELFF.

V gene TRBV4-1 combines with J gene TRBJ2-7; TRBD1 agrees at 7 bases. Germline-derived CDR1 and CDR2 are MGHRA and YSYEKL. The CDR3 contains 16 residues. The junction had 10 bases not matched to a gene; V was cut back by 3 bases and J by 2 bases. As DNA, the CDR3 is TGCGCCAGCAGCCACTACACAGGGGTTGGGGCCTACGAGCAGTACTTC. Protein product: CASSHYTGVGAYEQYF.